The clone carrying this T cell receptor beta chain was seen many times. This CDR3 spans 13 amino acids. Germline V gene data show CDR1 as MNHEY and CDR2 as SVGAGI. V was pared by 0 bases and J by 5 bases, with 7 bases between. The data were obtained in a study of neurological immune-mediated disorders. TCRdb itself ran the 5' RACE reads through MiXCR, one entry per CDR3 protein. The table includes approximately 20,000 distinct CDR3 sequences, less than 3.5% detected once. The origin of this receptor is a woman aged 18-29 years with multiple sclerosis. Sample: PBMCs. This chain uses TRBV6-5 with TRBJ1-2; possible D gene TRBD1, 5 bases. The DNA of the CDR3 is TGTGCCAGCAGTTACTCGACAGCATATGGCTACACCTTC. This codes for CASSYSTAYGYTF.